This entry lists 20 T cell receptor beta chains sequenced from one sample in a study of cytomegalovirus exposure and HLA in healthy donors. The PCR had 60 Vbeta and 13 Jbeta primers. Clones were sequenced by immunoSEQ multiplex PCR, and TCRdb holds only the in-frame ones, with some missing. The sample consists of 55,000 or so clones, about 84% of them appearing once. Source material: PBMCs. These TCRs come from a female donor in good health and CMV-seronegative.

This clone was recorded only once. V and J are TRBV7-3 and TRBJ1-6; D possibly corresponds to TRBD1 (6 bases). In germline, CDR1 is SGHTA, CDR2 FQGTGA. There are 15 residues in the CDR3. Trimming cost V 1 base and J 7 bases, with 11 bases left between them. CDR3 coding DNA: TGTGCCAGCAGCTTAATGGCAGGGGAAAATTCACCCCTCCACTTT. It is translated as CASSLMAGENSPLHF. Full variable domain (missing parts from reference TRBV7-3 and TRBJ1-6): GAGVSQTPSNKVTEKGKYVELRCDPISGHTALYWYRQSLGQGPEFLIYFQGTGAADDSGLPNDRFFAVRPEGSVSTLKIQRTERGDSAVYLCASSLMAGENSPLHFGNGTRLTVT.

This chain joins TRBV11-3 and TRBJ2-1, with 8 bases that match TRBD1. The germline V gene encodes CDR1 SGHNT and CDR2 YENEEA. V was pared by 1 base and J by 6 bases, with 5 bases of the junction left unmatched. The CDR3 runs 15 residues. CDR3 sequence reads: CASSLAGQAPNEQFF. CDR3 nucleotides: TGTGCCAGCAGCTTAGCGGGACAGGCGCCCAATGAGCAGTTCTTC.

This clone was seen a few times. J is TRBJ2-5 and V is TRBV5-1; 12 nucleotides agree with TRBD2. V lost 4 bases to trimming and J lost 1 base; unmatched junction nucleotides: 5. CDR1 and CDR2 from the germline V gene are SGHRS and YFSETQ. The CDR3 contains 16 residues. CDR3 sequence (DNA): TGCGCCAGCAGCCCCCTAGCGGGGGGGCTCCAAGAGACCCAGTACTTC. It translates to CASSPLAGGLQETQYF.

V usage is TRBV9 and J usage is TRBJ1-2; D possibly corresponds to TRBD1 (5 bases). V lost 7 bases and J 8 bases, leaving 15 bases between the germline ends. The CDR3 extends over 12 amino acids. The germline CDR1 and CDR2 sequences are SGDLS and YYNGEE. In DNA form, the CDR3 reads TGTGCCAGCTATTCCAGGGAAATCGGCTACACCTTC. It encodes CASYSREIGYTF.

This chain links TRBV4-2 with TRBJ2-7, with 12 bases fitting TRBD2. V shed 4 bases and J 2 bases; nucleotides not matched to a gene: 12. The CDR3 spans 18 residues. Germline V gives CDR1 LGHNA, CDR2 YNFKEQ. The CDR3 reads CASSPYPGLAGPTYEQYF. The CDR3 bases are TGTGCCAGCAGCCCCTACCCCGGACTAGCGGGGCCTACCTACGAGCAGTACTTC.

J is TRBJ1-1 and V is TRBV6-4; no clear D. CDR1 is MRHNA, CDR2 SNTAGT, per germline. Trimming left V 0 bases short and J 5 bases short, with 7 bases between. The CDR3 runs 13 residues. CDR3 DNA: TGTGCCAGCAGTGACTCAGAGAGGACTGAAGCTTTCTTT. Its translation is CASSDSERTEAFF.

V usage is TRBV5-1 and J usage is TRBJ1-1; TRBD1 matches 7 bases. CDR1 SGHRS and CDR2 YFSETQ come from the germline V gene. The length of the CDR3 is 14 residues. V was clipped by 4 bases and J by 3 bases; unmatched bases: 6. CDR3 DNA: TGCGCCAGCAGCCCCAGGGGGAAGGACACTGAAGCTTTCTTT. Its protein product is CASSPRGKDTEAFF. Supplemented by reference TRBV5-1 and TRBJ1-1, the full variable domain reads KAGVTQTPRYLIKTRGQQVTLSCSPISGHRSVSWYQQTPGQGLQFLFEYFSETQRNKGNFPGRFSGRQFSNSRSEMNVSTLELGDSALYLCASSPRGKDTEAFFGQGTRLTVV.

The chain employs TRBV5-1 and TRBJ2-4; 9 bases match TRBD1. Looked up from germline, CDR1 is SGHRS and CDR2 is YFSETQ. V was pared by 0 bases and J by 4 bases, with 5 bases of the junction left unmatched. The CDR3 totals 16 residues. The CDR3 region has the DNA TGCGCCAGCAGCTTGGAAATACAGGGGGCTAAAAACATTCAGTACTTC. It codes for CASSLEIQGAKNIQYF. The full variable domain, in which reference TRBV5-1 and TRBJ2-4 provide the parts outside the CDR3, is KAGVTQTPRYLIKTRGQQVTLSCSPISGHRSVSWYQQTPGQGLQFLFEYFSETQRNKGNFPGRFSGRQFSNSRSEMNVSTLELGDSALYLCASSLEIQGAKNIQYFGAGTRLSVL.

There are a few counts of this clone. J is TRBJ2-3 and V is TRBV4-3; TRBD2 is a possible D gene (7 bases). Germline CDR1 reads LGHNA; CDR2 reads YSLEER. The CDR3 has 15 amino acids. The V and J ends lost 0 bases and 6 bases respectively, with 13 bases between them. The CDR3: CASSQDPAGADTQYF. In DNA, the CDR3 is TGCGCCAGCAGCCAAGATCCTGCGGGGGCCGATACGCAGTATTTT.

The chain employs TRBV19 and TRBJ2-1; 7 nucleotides agree with TRBD2. The CDR3 runs to 16 residues. Germline-derived CDR1 and CDR2 are LNHDA and SQIVND (reference sequence). Trimming removed 4 bases from V and 9 bases from J; junction bases left unmatched: 15. The CDR3 DNA reads as TGTGCCAGTAGTACTTCGGGACTACCTCTCCTCGGTGAGCAGTTCTTC. Translated, it gives CASSTSGLPLLGEQFF.

The J gene is TRBJ1-1, the V gene TRBV5-4; D is unclear. V lost 4 bases and J 5 bases, leaving 18 bases between the germline ends. Germline loops: CDR1 SGHNT, CDR2 YYREEE (reference sequence). This CDR3 has 15 residues. The CDR3 bases are TGTGCCAGCAGCCTCCGGGTGAGGAGTAGTACTGAAGCTTTCTTT. Its translation is CASSLRVRSSTEAFF.

This chain joins TRBV5-1 and TRBJ1-6, with TRBD1 as a possible D gene (5 bases). CDR1 and CDR2 from the germline V gene are SGHRS and YFSETQ. The CDR3 runs 15 residues. The V end lost 4 bases, the J end lost 6 bases, and 14 bases lay between the germline ends. In DNA, the CDR3 is TGCGCCAGCAGCCCTGGAGGGACCGTTAATTCACCCCTCCACTTT. Its protein is CASSPGGTVNSPLHF.

The rearrangement joins TRBV9 to TRBJ1-1; D unclear. This CDR3 region has 13 residues. Germline V gene sequence: CDR1 SGDLS, CDR2 YYNGEE. Deletions cut 0 bases from V and 6 bases from J, with 9 bases between. The CDR3, as DNA: TGTGCCAGCAGCGTAGTTCATTCGGCTGAAGCTTTCTTT. Residues: CASSVVHSAEAFF.

The V call is TRBV9, the J call TRBJ2-3; possible D gene TRBD1, 5 bases. V was trimmed by 3 bases and J by 2 bases, leaving 13 bases between them. Germline CDR1 is SGDLS and CDR2 is YYNGEE. This CDR3 comprises 15 residues. DNA of the CDR3: TGTGCCAGCAGCGGAACAGGCCTACCCACAGATACGCAGTATTTT. It is translated as CASSGTGLPTDTQYF.

This clone was observed a few times. The chain carries TRBV5-1 and TRBJ2-3; a weak D match, TRBD1 (5 bases). V dropped 3 bases and J dropped 6 bases, with 5 bases sitting between them. Germline CDR1 SGHRS, CDR2 YFSETQ. CDR3 length: 11 residues. CDR3 nucleotides: TGCGCCAGCAGCTCAGGGGATACGCAGTATTTT. It translates to CASSSGDTQYF.

The V and J genes are TRBV2 and TRBJ2-1, with TRBD1 matching 10 bases. Germline CDR1 reads SNHLY; CDR2 reads FYNNEI. This CDR3 region has 15 residues. The V gene end was trimmed by 7 bases and the J gene end by 7 bases; junction bases not matched to a gene: 10. CDR3 in DNA: TGTGCCAGCACCCCCTTCCGACAGGGGGCGAATGAGCAGTTCTTC. This codes for CASTPFRQGANEQFF.

The chain recombines TRBV4-1 with TRBJ2-3; unclear D gene. CDR3 length equals 13 residues. V was trimmed by 2 bases and J by 5 bases, leaving 8 bases between them. CDR1 MGHRA and CDR2 YSYEKL come from the germline V gene. The CDR3 loop is CASSQTPEDTQYF. The CDR3 DNA reads TGCGCCAGCAGCCAAACCCCAGAAGATACGCAGTATTTT.

The sample holds a few counts of this clone. The chain is built from TRBV5-4 and TRBJ2-5; D may be TRBD2 (6 bases). This CDR3 has 15 amino acids. Germline values: CDR1 SGHNT, CDR2 YYREEE (reference sequence). Trimming pared 4 bases from V and 1 base from J, leaving 14 bases between. The DNA of the CDR3 is TGTGCCAGCAGCCCCCCGGGGGACCTCCAAGAGACCCAGTACTTC. Its protein is CASSPPGDLQETQYF. Full variable domain (missing parts from reference TRBV5-4 and TRBJ2-5): ETGVTQSPTHLIKTRGQQVTLRCSSQSGHNTVSWYQQALGQGPQFIFQYYREEENGRGNFPPRFSGLQFPNYSSELNVNALELDDSALYLCASSPPGDLQETQYFGPGTRLLVL.

The chain is built from TRBV15 and TRBJ1-2; 8 nucleotides line up with TRBD1. V trimming: 4 bases; J trimming: 4 bases; junction bases outside the gene matches: 8. The CDR3 consists of 15 residues. Germline V CDR1 and CDR2: LNHNV, YYDKDF (reference sequence). The CDR3 coding sequence is TGTGCCACCAGCATACGGGACAGGCGACTCTATGGCTACACCTTC. The encoded protein is CATSIRDRRLYGYTF. Combining the CDR3 with reference TRBV15 and TRBJ1-2 gives the whole variable domain DAMVIQNPRYQVTQFGKPVTLSCSQTLNHNVMYWYQQKSSQAPKLLFHYYDKDFNNEADTPDNFQSRRPNTSFCFLDIRSPGLGDTAMYLCATSIRDRRLYGYTFGSGTRLTVV.

The chain employs TRBV4-3 and TRBJ2-3; D might be TRBD1 (6 bases). The CDR3 spans 15 residues. Trimming took off 1 base at V and 8 bases at J, with 16 bases between the two ends. Germline V lookup: CDR1 LGHNA, CDR2 YSLEER. In DNA form, the CDR3 reads TGCGCCAGCAGCCAAGGACAGGCGGATATCTTTACGCAGTATTTT. Translation gives CASSQGQADIFTQYF.